The source of this T cell receptor (beta chain) is a study of T-cell memory formation after mild COVID-19. The CDR3 totals 13 residues. Per germline, CDR1 SQVTM and CDR2 ANQGSEA. Trimming left V 5 bases short and J 6 bases short, with 17 bases between. MiXCR was run by TCRdb on the 5' RACE reads, yielding one entry per CDR3 protein. The sample consists of 400,000 to 550,000 distinct CDR3 sequences, approximately 25% of them appearing once. This clonotype was observed a handful of times. The clonotype was recovered from an adult woman who had mild COVID-19 (a few samples of this study predate the infection). Cell type and time point are not known. The chain employs TRBV29-1 and TRBJ2-7; D may be TRBD1 or TRBD2 (7 bases each). Sequenced material: PBMCs or a T cell subset sorted from them (not recorded which). The CDR3 protein is CSVSGGTVPEQYF. CDR3 DNA sequence: TGCAGCGTTTCCGGGGGGACAGTCCCCGAGCAGTACTTC.